This TCR beta chain was identified during a study of shared clonotypes between healthy human individuals. Background on the study: The composition of the donors was two women and a few men aged 18 to 49. CD4 naive and CD4 memory each took three plates per donor, while CD8 naive took two and CD8 memory one.

Comments on this clone: Its antigen is still unknown.

Sequenced by immunoSEQ multiplex PCR; TCRdb stores in-frame clones only, minus some. The profile shows under 2.5 million clones, about nine tenths of them singletons. Study-wide results and limits: What naive subsets generally showed was a larger estimated richness than memory subsets showed. The generation probabilities recorded for non-shared clonotypes fell below those of clonotypes shared by all four donors.

The CDR3 totals 13 residues. Germline CDR1 SGHRS, CDR2 YFSETQ. The ends were cut back, 3 bases at V and 2 bases at J, with 8 bases in the middle. Sequencing input: naive CD4+ T cells from PBMCs. Subset specified: CD45RA+ positively selected. The sequence was collected from a man aged 18-30 years in good health. Some clones in this sample may be carry-over from other donors' samples. The chain is built from TRBV5-1 and TRBJ2-5, with no clear D. CDR3 region: CASSYGPQETQYF. Here the CDR3 DNA reads TGCGCCAGCAGCTACGGGCCTCAAGAGACCCAGTACTTC.